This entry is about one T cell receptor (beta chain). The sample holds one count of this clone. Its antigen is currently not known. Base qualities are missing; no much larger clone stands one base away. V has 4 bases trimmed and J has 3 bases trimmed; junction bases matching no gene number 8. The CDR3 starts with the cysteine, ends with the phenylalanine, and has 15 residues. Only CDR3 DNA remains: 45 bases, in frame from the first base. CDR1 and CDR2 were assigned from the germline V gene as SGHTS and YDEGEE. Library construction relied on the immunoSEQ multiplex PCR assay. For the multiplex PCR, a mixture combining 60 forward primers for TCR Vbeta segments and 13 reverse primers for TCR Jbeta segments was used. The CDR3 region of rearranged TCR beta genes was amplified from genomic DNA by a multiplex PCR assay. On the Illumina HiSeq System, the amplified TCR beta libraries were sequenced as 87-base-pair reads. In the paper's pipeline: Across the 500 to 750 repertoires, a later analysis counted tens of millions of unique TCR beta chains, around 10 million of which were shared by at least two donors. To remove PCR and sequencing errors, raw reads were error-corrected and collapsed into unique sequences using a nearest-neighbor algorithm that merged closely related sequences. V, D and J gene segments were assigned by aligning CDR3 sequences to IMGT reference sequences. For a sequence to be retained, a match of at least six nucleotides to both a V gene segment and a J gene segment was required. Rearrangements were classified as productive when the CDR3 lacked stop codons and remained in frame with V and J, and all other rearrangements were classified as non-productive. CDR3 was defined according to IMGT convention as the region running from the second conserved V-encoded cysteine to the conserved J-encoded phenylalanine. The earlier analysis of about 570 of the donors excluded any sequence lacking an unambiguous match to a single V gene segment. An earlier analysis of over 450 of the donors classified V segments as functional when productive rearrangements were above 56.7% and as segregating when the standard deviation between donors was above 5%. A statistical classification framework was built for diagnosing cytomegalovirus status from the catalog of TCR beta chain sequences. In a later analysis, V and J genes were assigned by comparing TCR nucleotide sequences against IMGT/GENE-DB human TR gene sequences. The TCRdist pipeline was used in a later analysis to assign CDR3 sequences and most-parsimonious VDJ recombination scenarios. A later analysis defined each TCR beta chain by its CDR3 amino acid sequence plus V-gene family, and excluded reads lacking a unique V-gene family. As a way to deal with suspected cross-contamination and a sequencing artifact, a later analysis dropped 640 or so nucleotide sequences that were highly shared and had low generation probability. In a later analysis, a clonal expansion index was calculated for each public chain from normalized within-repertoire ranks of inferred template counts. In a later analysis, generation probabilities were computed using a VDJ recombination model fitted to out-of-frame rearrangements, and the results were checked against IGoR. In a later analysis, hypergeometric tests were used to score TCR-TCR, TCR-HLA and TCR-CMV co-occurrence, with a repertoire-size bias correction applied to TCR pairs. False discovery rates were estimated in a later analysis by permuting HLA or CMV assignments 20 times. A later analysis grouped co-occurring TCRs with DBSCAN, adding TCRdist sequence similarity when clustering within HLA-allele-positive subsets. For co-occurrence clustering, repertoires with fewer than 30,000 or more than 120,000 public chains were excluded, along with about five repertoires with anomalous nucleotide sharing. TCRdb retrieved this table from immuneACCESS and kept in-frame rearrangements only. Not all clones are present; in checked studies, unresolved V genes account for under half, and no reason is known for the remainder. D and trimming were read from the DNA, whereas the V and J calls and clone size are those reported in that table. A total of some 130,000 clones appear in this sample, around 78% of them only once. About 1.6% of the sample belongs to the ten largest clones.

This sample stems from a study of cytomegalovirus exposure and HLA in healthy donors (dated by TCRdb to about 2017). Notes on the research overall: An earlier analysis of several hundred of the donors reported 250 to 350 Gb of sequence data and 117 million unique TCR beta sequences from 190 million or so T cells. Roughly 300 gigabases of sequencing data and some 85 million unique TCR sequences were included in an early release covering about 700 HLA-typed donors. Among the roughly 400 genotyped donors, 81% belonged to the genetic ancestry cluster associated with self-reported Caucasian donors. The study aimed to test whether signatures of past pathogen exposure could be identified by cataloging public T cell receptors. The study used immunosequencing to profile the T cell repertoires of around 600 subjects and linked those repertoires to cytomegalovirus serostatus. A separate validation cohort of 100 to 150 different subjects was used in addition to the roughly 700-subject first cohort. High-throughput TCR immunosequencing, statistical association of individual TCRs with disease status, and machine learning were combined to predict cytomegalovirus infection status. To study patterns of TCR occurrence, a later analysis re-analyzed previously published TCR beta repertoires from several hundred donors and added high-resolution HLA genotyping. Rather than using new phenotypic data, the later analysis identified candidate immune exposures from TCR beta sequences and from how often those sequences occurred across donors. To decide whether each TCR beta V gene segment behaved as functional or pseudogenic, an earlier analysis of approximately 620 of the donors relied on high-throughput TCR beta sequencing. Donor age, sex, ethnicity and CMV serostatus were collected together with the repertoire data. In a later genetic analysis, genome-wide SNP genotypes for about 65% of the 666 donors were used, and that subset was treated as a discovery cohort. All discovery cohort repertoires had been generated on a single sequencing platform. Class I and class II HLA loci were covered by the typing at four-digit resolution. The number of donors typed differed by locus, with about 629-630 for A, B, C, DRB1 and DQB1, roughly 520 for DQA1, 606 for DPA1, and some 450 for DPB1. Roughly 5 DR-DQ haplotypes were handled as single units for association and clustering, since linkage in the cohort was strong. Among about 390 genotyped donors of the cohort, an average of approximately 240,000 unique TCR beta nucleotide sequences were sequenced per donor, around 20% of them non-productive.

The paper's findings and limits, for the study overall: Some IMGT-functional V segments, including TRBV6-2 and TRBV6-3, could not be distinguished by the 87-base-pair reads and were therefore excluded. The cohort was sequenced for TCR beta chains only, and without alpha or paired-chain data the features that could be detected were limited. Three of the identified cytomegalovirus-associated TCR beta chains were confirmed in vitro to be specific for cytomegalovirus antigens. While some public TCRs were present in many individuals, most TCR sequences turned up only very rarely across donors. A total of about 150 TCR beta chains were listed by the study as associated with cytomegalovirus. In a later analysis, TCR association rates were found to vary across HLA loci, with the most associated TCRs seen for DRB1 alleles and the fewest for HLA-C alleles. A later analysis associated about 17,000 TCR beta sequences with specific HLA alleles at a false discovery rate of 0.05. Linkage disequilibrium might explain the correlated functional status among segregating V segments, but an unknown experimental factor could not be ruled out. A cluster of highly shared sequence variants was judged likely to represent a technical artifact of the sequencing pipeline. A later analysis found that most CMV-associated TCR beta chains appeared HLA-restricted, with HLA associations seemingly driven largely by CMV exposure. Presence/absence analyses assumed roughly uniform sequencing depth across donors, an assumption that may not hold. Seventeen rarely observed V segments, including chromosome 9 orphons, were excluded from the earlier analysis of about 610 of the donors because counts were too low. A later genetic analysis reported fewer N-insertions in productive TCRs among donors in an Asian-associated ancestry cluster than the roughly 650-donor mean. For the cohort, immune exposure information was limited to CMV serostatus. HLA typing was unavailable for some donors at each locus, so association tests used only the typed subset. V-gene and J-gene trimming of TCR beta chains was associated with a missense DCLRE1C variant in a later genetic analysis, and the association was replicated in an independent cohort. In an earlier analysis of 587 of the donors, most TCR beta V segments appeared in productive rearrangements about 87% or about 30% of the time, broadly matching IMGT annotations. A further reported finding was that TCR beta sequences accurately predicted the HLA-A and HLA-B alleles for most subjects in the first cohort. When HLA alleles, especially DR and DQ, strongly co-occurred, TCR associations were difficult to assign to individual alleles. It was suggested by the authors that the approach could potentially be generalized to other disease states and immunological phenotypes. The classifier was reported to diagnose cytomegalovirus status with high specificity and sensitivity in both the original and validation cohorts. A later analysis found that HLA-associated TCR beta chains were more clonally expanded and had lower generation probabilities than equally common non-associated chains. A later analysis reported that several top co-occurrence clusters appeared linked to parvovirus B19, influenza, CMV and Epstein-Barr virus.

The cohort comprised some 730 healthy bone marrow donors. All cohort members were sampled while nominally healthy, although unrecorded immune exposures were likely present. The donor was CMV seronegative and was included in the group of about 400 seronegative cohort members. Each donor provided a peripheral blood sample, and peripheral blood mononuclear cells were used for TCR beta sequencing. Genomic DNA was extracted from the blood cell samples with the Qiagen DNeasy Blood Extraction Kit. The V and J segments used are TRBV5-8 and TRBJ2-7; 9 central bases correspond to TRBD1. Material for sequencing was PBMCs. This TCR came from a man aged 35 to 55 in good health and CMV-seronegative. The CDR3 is CASSRWWDRDYEQYF. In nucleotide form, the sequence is TGTGCCAGCAGCCGCTGGTGGGACAGGGACTACGAGCAGTACTTC.